This T cell receptor (beta chain) was captured by sequencing in a study of T cells after yellow fever vaccination. Study-wide context: The authors prepared low-cell-number fractions using SMART-Seq v4 Ultra Low Input.

By 5'RACE template switching, TCR cDNA was produced, with a universal primer site and UMIs added in the process. TCRdb analysed the 5' RACE reads with MiXCR anew, one entry per CDR3 protein. The table shows about 300,000 distinct CDR3 sequences, with 8.7% occurring only once. After removal of 2 bases from V and 3 bases from J, the junction contained 6 bases not matched to a gene. The CDR3 is made up of 18 amino acids. Germline V CDR1 and CDR2: KGHSH, LQKENI. The TCR sequence derives from a man between 18 and 35 years old who received the YFV17D yellow fever vaccine. The chain has TRBV18 and TRBJ2-1, with 14 nucleotides matching TRBD2. This specimen was CD4+ T cells sorted from PBMCs, taken 5 days after the yellow fever booster vaccination. CDR3 sequence: CASSPVATSGGGYNEQFF. The CDR3 DNA follows: TGTGCCAGCTCACCAGTCGCGACTAGCGGGGGGGGCTACAATGAGCAGTTCTTC.